The 30 T cell receptor beta chains listed next were all sequenced from one sample in a study of OX40 agonist ivuxolimab in advanced cancers. Here immunoSEQ multiplex PCR was the method, and the copy in TCRdb shows in-frame clones only, minus some. Of roughly 60,000 clones in the sample, over 80% were seen once. Sequencing used CD4+ or CD8+ T cells sorted from blood, obtained in a trial of the OX40 agonist ivuxolimab. These receptors were obtained from an adult with an advanced solid tumor such as melanoma, head and neck, liver or kidney cancer.

The chain couples TRBV9 to TRBJ1-1, with a possible D match to TRBD1 (6 bases). V dropped 4 bases and J dropped 3 bases, with 13 bases sitting between them. The germline gives CDR1 SGDLS, CDR2 YYNGEE. This CDR3 has 14 amino acids. For the CDR3, the DNA is TGTGCCAGCAGCCCCGGGGGGCGGGACACTGAAGCTTTCTTT. The encoded protein is CASSPGGRDTEAFF.

J is TRBJ1-3 and V is TRBV9; 7 bases fit TRBD1. Germline values: CDR1 SGDLS, CDR2 YYNGEE. V trimming: 4 bases; J trimming: 2 bases; junction bases outside the gene matches: 6. CDR3 length equals 15 residues. The CDR3 reads CASSPRDRAGNTIYF. The CDR3 DNA reads as TGTGCCAGCAGCCCGAGAGACAGGGCTGGAAACACCATATATTTT.

The J gene is TRBJ2-7, the V gene TRBV19, with D possibly TRBD2 on 6 matching bases. The germline V gene encodes CDR1 LNHDA and CDR2 SQIVND (reference sequence). This CDR3 has 14 residues. The germline V and J ends were trimmed by 10 bases and 3 bases, with 19 bases remaining between them. The CDR3 coding sequence is TGTGCCACCTCCCGGAGTGGGGACTTCTACGAGCAGTACTTC. Translating it yields CATSRSGDFYEQYF.

The rearrangement uses TRBV30 and TRBJ1-1; no clear D gene. V was trimmed by 0 bases and J by 11 bases, leaving 13 bases between them. The CDR3 runs 12 residues. The germline V gene has CDR1 GTSNPN and CDR2 SVGIG (reference sequence). CDR3 sequence (DNA): TGTGCCTGGAGTGTCGATCTGGGAGGGGCTTTCTTT. Protein sequence: CAWSVDLGGAFF. The variable domain in full, completed from reference TRBV30 and TRBJ1-1, reads SQTIHQWPATLVQPVGSPLSLECTVEGTSNPNLYWYRQAAGRGLQLLFYSVGIGQISSEVPQNLSASRPQDRQFILSSKKLLLSDSGFYLCAWSVDLGGAFFGQGTRLTVV.

This chain links TRBV30 with TRBJ1-2; D gene uncertain. Germline-derived CDR1 and CDR2 are GTSNPN and SVGIG (reference sequence). V lost 0 bases and J lost 4, with 9 bases in between. CDR3 size: 13 residues. This CDR3 is CAWSVTGGYGYTF. CDR3 bases: TGTGCCTGGAGTGTCACTGGTGGCTATGGCTACACCTTC.

This clone was counted between two and nine times. CDR3 nucleotide sequence: TGCGCCAGCAGCTTATCCGTTCTCGGGACTTACAATGAGCAGTTCTTC. This sequence encodes CASSLSVLGTYNEQFF. This chain links TRBV5-1 with TRBJ2-1, with D perhaps matching TRBD2 (6 bases). Trimming stripped 2 bases from V and 4 bases from J, with 16 bases between. Per germline, CDR1 SGHRS and CDR2 YFSETQ. The CDR3 has 16 amino acids.

The gene calls are TRBV19 and TRBJ1-2; D ambiguous. This CDR3 comprises 14 residues. The germline CDR1 and CDR2 sequences are LNHDA and SQIVND (reference sequence). Trimming shortened V by 3 bases and J by 8 bases, and 16 bases separated the two germline ends. CDR3 bases: TGTGCCAGTAGTATGGGAACCAGGCCTCAAGGCTACACCTTC. Protein product: CASSMGTRPQGYTF.

This clone appeared a few times. This sequence joins TRBV28 and TRBJ1-2; TRBD1 might be the D (5 bases). V lost 1 base, J lost 12 bases, and 12 bases lay in between. Germline V CDR1 and CDR2: MDHEN, SYDVKM. The CDR3 runs to 12 residues. The CDR3 DNA follows: TGTGCCAGCAGTTTATTGGGGGTGGCTAACACCTTC. It specifies CASSLLGVANTF.

This chain connects TRBV6-1 to TRBJ2-7; 9 nucleotides agree with TRBD1. CDR3 size: 12 residues. The J segment lost 13 bases and the V segment lost 3 bases, leaving 7 bases of the junction unmatched. CDR1 and CDR2 (germline): MNHNS, SASEGT. The CDR3 nucleotides read TGTGCCAGCAGTGATACAGGGGGCGCCGGTTACTTC. This gives the protein CASSDTGGAGYF.

The chain joins TRBV4-1 to TRBJ1-5; D is ambiguous. V was trimmed by 0 bases and J by 5 bases, leaving 11 bases between them. The V gene's germline CDR1 is MGHRA and CDR2 YSYEKL. There are 15 residues in the CDR3. CDR3 coding DNA: TGCGCCAGCAGCCAAGATGAGGGTGGGGATCAGCCCCAGCATTTT. Protein sequence: CASSQDEGGDQPQHF.

The V gene is TRBV2, the J gene TRBJ2-5; the D gene is possibly TRBD2 (6 bases). The V gene's germline CDR1 is SNHLY and CDR2 FYNNEI. This CDR3 is 14 amino acids long. V was shortened by 6 bases and J by 1 base, with 12 bases between the two germline ends. The CDR3 sequence: CASRRRGSQETQYF. DNA for the CDR3: TGTGCCAGCAGGCGGAGGGGCAGCCAAGAGACCCAGTACTTC.

The rearrangement links TRBV2 to TRBJ1-4; D is unclear. Trimming cost V 4 bases and J 7 bases, with 10 bases left between them. This CDR3 is built from 13 residues. Germline V lookup: CDR1 SNHLY, CDR2 FYNNEI. The CDR3, as DNA: TGTGCCAGCAGTGCGGCCTGGGGTGAAAAACTGTTTTTT. Encoded protein: CASSAAWGEKLFF.

The chain uses TRBV9 and TRBJ1-1, with D possibly TRBD1 on 5 matching bases. The CDR3 has 14 residues. The germline CDR1 and CDR2 sequences are SGDLS and YYNGEE. V was cut by 0 bases and J by 5 bases, with 11 bases left in between. The CDR3 nucleotides are TGTGCCAGCAGCGTAGGATCAGGGAGGACTGAAGCTTTCTTT. It is translated as CASSVGSGRTEAFF.

The chain links TRBV19 to TRBJ2-1; no reliable D call. The germline CDR1 and CDR2 sequences are LNHDA and SQIVND (reference sequence). This CDR3 is built from 13 residues. Trimming pared 5 bases from V and 0 bases from J, leaving 5 bases between. CDR3 nucleotide sequence: TGTGCCAGTAGTCAAGCCTCCTACAATGAGCAGTTCTTC. It encodes CASSQASYNEQFF.

The J gene is TRBJ2-7, the V gene TRBV7-8, with 11 bases aligning to TRBD1. The junction had 10 bases not matched to a gene; V was cut back by 4 bases and J by 2 bases. Looked up from germline, CDR1 is SGHVS and CDR2 is FQNEAQ. This CDR3 has 17 residues. The CDR3 DNA sequence: TGTGCCAGCAGCTCGGGGACAGGGGGGACCCTCACCTACGAGCAGTACTTC. Translation gives CASSSGTGGTLTYEQYF.

This clone was recorded only once. The rearrangement joins TRBV6-1 to TRBJ2-3; weak D call: TRBD2 (5 bases). Germline CDR1 is MNHNS and CDR2 is SASEGT. The CDR3 loop spans 15 amino acids. Trimming removed 4 bases at V and 0 bases at J, with 11 bases between. In DNA, the CDR3 is TGTGCCAGCAGTGTCGGGATTCTTAGCACAGATACGCAGTATTTT. Amino acid sequence: CASSVGILSTDTQYF.

The CDR3 reads CAWIGGAGNTIYF. CDR3 bases: TGTGCCTGGATAGGGGGGGCTGGAAACACCATATATTTT. V gene TRBV30 combines with J gene TRBJ1-3, with a tentative D call TRBD1 (6 bases). Germline values: CDR1 GTSNPN, CDR2 SVGIG (reference sequence). V was shortened by 4 bases and J by 2 bases, with 9 bases between the two germline ends. The CDR3 extends over 13 amino acids.

The V and J genes are TRBV11-2 and TRBJ1-1, with a weak D call TRBD1 (6 bases). Per germline, CDR1 SGHAT and CDR2 FQNNGV. This CDR3 is built from 15 residues. Between the trimmed V and J ends, which lost 1 base and 3 bases, there was a span of 12 bases. As DNA, the CDR3 is TGTGCCAGCAGCTTAGGGGCAGGGGCAGACACTGAAGCTTTCTTT. It is translated as CASSLGAGADTEAFF.

This chain uses TRBV6-5 with TRBJ2-5; D gene uncertain. V gave up 5 bases and J gave up 1 base, with 8 bases separating them. Germline V gene sequence: CDR1 MNHEY, CDR2 SVGAGI. The CDR3 covers 13 residues. This CDR3 is CASSQNLQETQYF. The CDR3 bases are TGTGCCAGCAGTCAAAACCTCCAAGAGACCCAGTACTTC.

In DNA, the CDR3 is TGTGCCAGCTCACGGGACAGCAGCTCCTACAATGAGCAGTTCTTC. The encoded protein is CASSRDSSSYNEQFF. The V call is TRBV18, the J call TRBJ2-1; 7 bases are a match to TRBD1. Germline V CDR1 and CDR2: KGHSH, LQKENI. This CDR3 has 15 amino acids. Trimming cost V 4 bases and J 0 bases; bases outside gene matches: 3.

This sequence joins TRBV15 and TRBJ1-5; D is perhaps TRBD1 (5 bases). V lost 0 bases to trimming and J lost 4 bases, with 7 bases between them. Germline lookup yields CDR1 LNHNV and CDR2 YYDKDF (reference sequence). This CDR3 contains 14 residues. The CDR3 loop reads CATSRDRGNQPQHF. CDR3 sequence (DNA): TGTGCCACCAGCAGAGATAGGGGTAATCAGCCCCAGCATTTT.

The rearrangement links TRBV2 to TRBJ2-1; TRBD2 matches 12 bases. CDR3 length: 14 residues. Germline assignment: CDR1 SNHLY and CDR2 FYNNEI. Germline trimming cut 5 bases from V and 9 bases from J; bases unmatched to any gene: 5. The CDR3 region is CASSTGLAGSEQFF. Written as DNA, the CDR3 is TGTGCCAGCAGTACTGGACTAGCGGGAAGTGAGCAGTTCTTC.

The chain joins TRBV28 to TRBJ1-6; D is unclear. CDR3 size: 15 residues. Trimming took 5 bases from V and 6 from J, leaving 14 bases between them. In germline, CDR1 is MDHEN, CDR2 SYDVKM. CDR3 loop: CASSPRTVFNSPLHF. The DNA of the CDR3 is TGTGCCAGCAGTCCCCGGACGGTTTTTAATTCACCCCTCCACTTT.

The V gene is TRBV18, the J gene TRBJ1-1; no reliable D call. Germline V lookup: CDR1 KGHSH, CDR2 LQKENI. CDR3 length: 15 amino acids. V lost 3 bases, J lost 4 bases, and 15 bases lay in between. CDR3 protein: CASSPNQEVSTEAFF. CDR3 sequence (DNA): TGTGCCAGCTCACCGAATCAGGAGGTTTCCACTGAAGCTTTCTTT.

The chain is built from TRBV27 and TRBJ2-3; D uncertain. Germline CDR1 is MNHEY and CDR2 is SMNVEV (reference sequence). CDR3 size: 13 residues. V was pared by 3 bases and J by 6 bases, with 10 bases between. The CDR3 bases are TGTGCCAGCAGTTTTTCGGGTCTGGATACGCAGTATTTT. Its protein product is CASSFSGLDTQYF.

This clone came up a few times. This sequence joins TRBV9 and TRBJ1-5; TRBD1 matches at 9 bases. The CDR3 has 16 residues. V lost 5 bases, J lost 0 bases, and 6 bases stayed unmatched. Germline lookup yields CDR1 SGDLS and CDR2 YYNGEE. CDR3 protein: CASRAGTGYSNQPQHF. The CDR3 bases are TGTGCCAGCAGAGCCGGGACAGGGTATAGCAATCAGCCCCAGCATTTT.

The chain recombines TRBV7-3 with TRBJ2-5; the match to TRBD1 covers 7 bases. Germline V gene data show CDR1 as SGHTA and CDR2 as FQGTGA. This CDR3 has 13 amino acids. The trim removed 5 bases at V and 1 base at J, leaving 1 base unmatched. DNA for the CDR3: TGTGCCAGCAGCCGGGACAGCCAAGAGACCCAGTACTTC. Its translation: CASSRDSQETQYF. The full variable domain, completed using reference TRBV7-3 and TRBJ2-5, is GAGVSQTPSNKVTEKGKYVELRCDPISGHTALYWYRQSLGQGPEFLIYFQGTGAADDSGLPNDRFFAVRPEGSVSTLKIQRTERGDSAVYLCASSRDSQETQYFGPGTRLLVL.

This chain connects TRBV7-8 to TRBJ2-7, with D unclear. The length of the CDR3 is 13 residues. CDR1 SGHVS and CDR2 FQNEAQ come from the germline V gene. V lost 5 bases to trimming and J lost 3 bases, with 11 bases between them. The CDR3 DNA sequence: TGTGCCAGCAGCCAGACCCTGGGCTACGAGCAGTACTTC. Its protein is CASSQTLGYEQYF.

The chain uses TRBV6-5 and TRBJ1-1, with D perhaps matching TRBD1 (6 bases). Germline CDR1 is MNHEY and CDR2 is SVGAGI. Trimming pared 5 bases from V and 1 base from J, leaving 8 bases between. The CDR3 length is 13 residues. Written as DNA, the CDR3 is TGTGCCAGCAGTACGGACAGGAACACTGAAGCTTTCTTT. Protein product: CASSTDRNTEAFF.

V gene TRBV6-5 combines with J gene TRBJ2-5; 7 bases are shared with TRBD1. This CDR3 contains 15 residues. Trimming at V came to 0 bases and at J to 2 bases, leaving 3 bases not matched to a gene. Looked up from germline, CDR1 is MNHEY and CDR2 is SVGAGI. DNA of the CDR3: TGTGCCAGCAGTTACTCGAGGGGGCGGCAAGAGACCCAGTACTTC. This translates into CASSYSRGRQETQYF.